This TCR beta chain is from a study of response to subunit inactivated influenza vaccine. Study observations and caveats: A suggestion made by the authors is that each seasonal influenza vaccination recruits few new T cells.

TCRdb re-derived calls from the RT-PCR reads in MiXCR, one entry per CDR3 protein. This sample has 400,000 to 550,000 distinct CDR3 sequences; roughly 25% occur once, and the top ten carry under 2.5%. Germline V gene sequence: CDR1 LNHNV, CDR2 YYDKDF (reference sequence). The CDR3 spans 15 residues. V dropped 6 bases and J dropped 3; count of bases not matched to a gene: 5. This clonotype was recorded a few times. The antigen is not known. Sequencing was performed on CD4+ T cells sorted from PBMCs, taken 4 to 6 days after vaccination. The gene calls are TRBV15 and TRBJ2-1, with TRBD1 matching 10 bases. The origin of this receptor is a man aged 50 or older who received an inactivated influenza vaccine. The CDR3 DNA follows: TGTGCCACCAGTAACCGGGACAGGGGCTACAATGAGCAGTTCTTC. This encodes CATSNRDRGYNEQFF.